Each of the 13 T cell receptor beta chains below was sequenced from the same sample in a study of T cells in localized non-small cell lung cancer (dated by TCRdb to about 2020). Library generation was performed with the immunoSEQ multiplex PCR assay. The table comes from immuneACCESS by way of TCRdb, which keeps in-frame sequences with V and J called. Part of the clones is missing from these tables; in studies checked, under half for an unresolved V gene and the rest for unknown reasons. Across this sample there are tens of thousands of clones, with 79% seen only once. The ten most abundant clones make up around a third of the sample. The sample in question was PBMCs, obtained before any cancer treatment. The receptors originated from a woman between 40 and 69 years old with stage II squamous cell lung carcinoma.

The J gene is TRBJ1-4, the V gene TRBV6-5; D is ambiguous. The CDR3 contains 14 residues. V was cut by 6 bases and J by 0 bases, with 8 bases left in between. Germline assignment: CDR1 MNHEY and CDR2 SVGAGI. CDR3 nucleotide sequence: TGTGCCAGCAGCCCGACCTCAACTAATGAAAAACTGTTTTTT. This translates into CASSPTSTNEKLFF.

This rearrangement joins TRBV29-1 to TRBJ1-4, with TRBD1 identical over 7 bases. The CDR3 runs to 14 residues. V dropped 6 bases and J dropped 1; count of bases not matched to a gene: 5. Germline-derived CDR1 and CDR2 are SQVTM and ANQGSEA. The CDR3 DNA reads TGCAGCGTGAGGGGGCCACAAACTAATGAAAAACTGTTTTTT. Its protein is CSVRGPQTNEKLFF.

The gene calls are TRBV5-1 and TRBJ2-5, with 9 positions matching TRBD1. Trimming took 0 bases from V and 5 from J; bases not matched to a gene: 5. Germline CDR1 and CDR2: SGHRS and YFSETQ. The CDR3 sequence is 15 residues long. CDR3 region: CASSLGDRDLETQYF. DNA for the CDR3: TGCGCCAGCAGCTTGGGGGACAGGGATCTCGAGACCCAGTACTTC.

V gene TRBV18 combines with J gene TRBJ2-5, with a weak D call TRBD1 (6 bases). Germline values: CDR1 KGHSH, CDR2 LQKENI. V gave up 6 bases and J gave up 2 bases, with 13 bases separating them. The CDR3 extends over 14 amino acids. CDR3 nucleotides: TGTGCCAGCTCGTCCGGGACATTTCAAGAGACCCAGTACTTC. This translates into CASSSGTFQETQYF.

This clone was counted only a few times. This sequence joins TRBV7-9 and TRBJ2-4, with D perhaps matching TRBD1 (6 bases). V lost 8 bases, J lost 6 bases, and 14 bases lay in between. This CDR3 is 13 amino acids long. Germline CDR1 is SEHNR and CDR2 is FQNEAQ (reference sequence). As DNA, the CDR3 is TGTGCCAGCGGAAACAGGGAACCAAACATTCAGTACTTC. This codes for CASGNREPNIQYF.

The CDR3: CASSARDRYTGELFF. The CDR3 nucleotides read TGTGCCAGCAGCGCACGGGACAGATACACCGGGGAGCTGTTTTTT. The V gene is TRBV7-9, the J gene TRBJ2-2; TRBD1 agrees at 7 bases. This CDR3 comprises 15 residues. The germline CDR1 and CDR2 sequences are SEHNR and FQNEAQ (reference sequence). V lost 5 bases and J lost 3; bases outside the gene matches: 6.

This chain links TRBV27 with TRBJ1-1; D possibly corresponds to TRBD1 (6 bases). The CDR3 is 14 residues long. CDR1 and CDR2 from the germline V gene are MNHEY and SMNVEV (reference sequence). Trimming removed 3 bases from V and 4 bases from J, with 12 bases in between. The CDR3 is CASSFGRGVTEAFF. DNA for the CDR3: TGTGCCAGCAGTTTCGGTAGGGGGGTCACTGAAGCTTTCTTT.

The V call is TRBV14, the J call TRBJ2-1; D remains ambiguous. This CDR3 has 15 amino acids. V was clipped by 2 bases and J by 5 bases, with 13 bases between them. Germline V gives CDR1 SGHDN, CDR2 FVKESK. Here the CDR3 reads CASSQTPIVNNEQFF. DNA of the CDR3: TGTGCCAGCAGCCAAACCCCCATAGTTAACAATGAGCAGTTCTTC. Based on the CDR3 plus reference TRBV14 and TRBJ2-1, the full variable domain is EAGVTQFPSHSVIEKGQTVTLRCDPISGHDNLYWYRRVMGKEIKFLLHFVKESKQDESGMPNNRFLAERTGGTYSTLKVQPAELEDSGVYFCASSQTPIVNNEQFFGPGTRLTVL.

Points on this clone: An end of the junction differs from the germline gene, which may be a read error. This sequence joins TRBV7-3 and TRBJ2-5; tentatively, D is TRBD1 or TRBD2 (5 bases each). The CDR3 covers 14 residues. CDR1 and CDR2 from the germline V gene are SGHTA and FQGTGA. CDR3 nucleotides: TGTGCCAGCAGCGATATGAGGGGCCAAGGGACCCAGTACTTC. Its protein product is CASSDMRGQGTQYF.

The chain recombines TRBV2 with TRBJ1-1; a possible D gene is TRBD1 (6 bases). The CDR3 has 15 amino acids. Deletions cut 5 bases from V and 6 bases from J, with 19 bases between. Per the germline V gene, CDR1 is SNHLY and CDR2 is FYNNEI. The CDR3 reads CASSSEGVHFSEAFF. As DNA, the CDR3 is TGTGCCAGCAGTTCCGAGGGGGTGCACTTCTCTGAAGCTTTCTTT.

The rearrangement links TRBV4-2 to TRBJ1-2, with D perhaps TRBD1 (6 bases). The CDR3 contains 15 residues. V gave up 1 base and J gave up 8 bases, with 17 bases separating them. In germline, CDR1 is LGHNA, CDR2 YNFKEQ. As DNA, the CDR3 is TGTGCCAGCAGCCAAGTCTCTACAGGGTCAACAGGCTACACCTTC. This encodes CASSQVSTGSTGYTF.

V is TRBV11-2 and J is TRBJ1-1, with 8 positions matching TRBD1. The CDR3 totals 15 residues. Germline CDR1 reads SGHAT; CDR2 reads FQNNGV. V was pared by 4 bases and J by 4 bases, with 8 bases of the junction left unmatched. CDR3 sequence reads: CASSYGQGEGTEAFF. The CDR3 DNA reads TGTGCCAGCAGCTACGGACAGGGCGAAGGCACTGAAGCTTTCTTT.

V and J are TRBV28 and TRBJ1-5; D might be TRBD1 (5 bases). The CDR3 loop spans 15 amino acids. From germline, CDR1 is MDHEN and CDR2 SYDVKM. Trimming stripped 5 bases from V and 0 bases from J, with 11 bases between. The CDR3 DNA sequence: TGTGCCAGCAGTACCCTGGGGGTTAGCAATCAGCCCCAGCATTTT. It specifies CASSTLGVSNQPQHF.